This T cell receptor beta chain was sequenced during a study of OX40 agonist ivuxolimab in advanced cancers. Across the whole study: Hepatocellular carcinoma, melanoma, renal cell or head and neck cancer occurred in dose-escalation patients. Three patients showed partial responses: one hepatocellular carcinoma and two cutaneous melanoma cases. The study, taken as a whole, reports: Relative to CD4+ cells, CD8+ T cells on average had more expanded clones. With doses of 0.1 to 3.0 mg/kg, CD4+ and CD8+ blood T cells had undergone clonal expansion by week 6.

With respect to this clone: Its antigen is not identified.

Assay used: immunoSEQ multiplex PCR; TCRdb lists only in-frame clones, some missing. This sample yields around 80,000 clones, of which roughly 84% are seen a single time; approximately 7.4% belongs to the top ten. The receptor was isolated from an adult with an advanced solid tumor such as melanoma, head and neck, liver or kidney cancer. The sequenced sample was CD4+ or CD8+ T cells sorted from blood, obtained in a trial of the OX40 agonist ivuxolimab.

CDR3 amino acids: CASSVRASLAKAFF. The DNA of the CDR3 is TGTGCCAGTAGTGTCCGGGCAAGCCTCGCTAAAGCTTTCTTT. The genes are TRBV19 and TRBJ1-1; D uncertain. Germline CDR1 LNHDA, CDR2 SQIVND (reference sequence). V was clipped by 5 bases and J by 9 bases, with 19 bases between them. This CDR3 region has 14 residues. The whole variable domain, filled in from reference TRBV19 and TRBJ1-1, reads DGGITQSPKYLFRKEGQNVTLSCEQNLNHDAMYWYRQDPGQGLRLIYYSQIVNDFQKGDIAEGYSVSREKKESFPLTVTSAQKNPTAFYLCASSVRASLAKAFFGQGTRLTVV.